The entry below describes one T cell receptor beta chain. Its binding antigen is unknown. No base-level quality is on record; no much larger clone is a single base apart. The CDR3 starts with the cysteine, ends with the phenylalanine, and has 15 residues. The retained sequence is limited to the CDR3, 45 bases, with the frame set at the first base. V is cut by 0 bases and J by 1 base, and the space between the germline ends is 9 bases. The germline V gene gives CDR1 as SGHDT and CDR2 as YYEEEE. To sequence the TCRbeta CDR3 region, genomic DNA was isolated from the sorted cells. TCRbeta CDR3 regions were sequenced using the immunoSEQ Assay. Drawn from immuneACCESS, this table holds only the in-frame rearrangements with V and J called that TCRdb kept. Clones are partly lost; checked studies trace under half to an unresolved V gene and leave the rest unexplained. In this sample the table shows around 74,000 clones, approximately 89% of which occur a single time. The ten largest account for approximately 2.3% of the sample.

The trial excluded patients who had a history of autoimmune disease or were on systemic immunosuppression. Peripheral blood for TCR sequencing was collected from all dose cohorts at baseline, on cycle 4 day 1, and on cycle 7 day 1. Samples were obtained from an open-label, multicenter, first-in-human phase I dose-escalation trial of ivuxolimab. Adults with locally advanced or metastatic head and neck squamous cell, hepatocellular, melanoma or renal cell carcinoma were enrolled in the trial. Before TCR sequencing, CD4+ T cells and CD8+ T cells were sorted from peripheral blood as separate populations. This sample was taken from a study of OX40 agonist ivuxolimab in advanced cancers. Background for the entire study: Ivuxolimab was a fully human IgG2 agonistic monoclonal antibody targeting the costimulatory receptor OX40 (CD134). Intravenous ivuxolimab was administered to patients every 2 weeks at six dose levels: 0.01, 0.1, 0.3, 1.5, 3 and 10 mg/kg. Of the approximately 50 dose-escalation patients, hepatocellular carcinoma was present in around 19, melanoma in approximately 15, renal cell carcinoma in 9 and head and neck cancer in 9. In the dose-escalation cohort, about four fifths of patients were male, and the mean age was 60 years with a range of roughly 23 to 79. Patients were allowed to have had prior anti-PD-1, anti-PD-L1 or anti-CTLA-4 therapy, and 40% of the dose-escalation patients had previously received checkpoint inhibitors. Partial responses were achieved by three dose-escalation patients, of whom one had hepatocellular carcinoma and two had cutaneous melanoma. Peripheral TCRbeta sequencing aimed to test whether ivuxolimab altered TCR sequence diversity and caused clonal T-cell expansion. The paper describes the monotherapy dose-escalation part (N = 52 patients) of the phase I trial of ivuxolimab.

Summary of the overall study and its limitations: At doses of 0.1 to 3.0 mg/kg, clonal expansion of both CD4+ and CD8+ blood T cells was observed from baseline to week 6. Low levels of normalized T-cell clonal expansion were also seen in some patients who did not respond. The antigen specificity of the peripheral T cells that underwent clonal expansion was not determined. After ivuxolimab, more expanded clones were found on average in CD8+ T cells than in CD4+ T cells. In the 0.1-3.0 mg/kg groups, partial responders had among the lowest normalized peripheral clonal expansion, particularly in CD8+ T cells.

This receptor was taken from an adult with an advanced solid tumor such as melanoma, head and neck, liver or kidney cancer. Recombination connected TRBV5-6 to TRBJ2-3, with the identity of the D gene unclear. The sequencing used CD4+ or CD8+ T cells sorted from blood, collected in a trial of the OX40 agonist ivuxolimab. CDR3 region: CASSLAPQGTDTQYF. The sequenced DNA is TGTGCCAGCAGCTTGGCGCCCCAGGGCACAGATACGCAGTATTTT. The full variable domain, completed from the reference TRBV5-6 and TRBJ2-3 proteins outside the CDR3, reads DAGVTQSPTHLIKTRGQQVTLRCSPKSGHDTVSWYQQALGQGPQFIFQYYEEEERQRGNFPDRFSGHQFPNYSSELNVNALLLGDSALYLCASSLAPQGTDTQYFGPGTRLTVL.